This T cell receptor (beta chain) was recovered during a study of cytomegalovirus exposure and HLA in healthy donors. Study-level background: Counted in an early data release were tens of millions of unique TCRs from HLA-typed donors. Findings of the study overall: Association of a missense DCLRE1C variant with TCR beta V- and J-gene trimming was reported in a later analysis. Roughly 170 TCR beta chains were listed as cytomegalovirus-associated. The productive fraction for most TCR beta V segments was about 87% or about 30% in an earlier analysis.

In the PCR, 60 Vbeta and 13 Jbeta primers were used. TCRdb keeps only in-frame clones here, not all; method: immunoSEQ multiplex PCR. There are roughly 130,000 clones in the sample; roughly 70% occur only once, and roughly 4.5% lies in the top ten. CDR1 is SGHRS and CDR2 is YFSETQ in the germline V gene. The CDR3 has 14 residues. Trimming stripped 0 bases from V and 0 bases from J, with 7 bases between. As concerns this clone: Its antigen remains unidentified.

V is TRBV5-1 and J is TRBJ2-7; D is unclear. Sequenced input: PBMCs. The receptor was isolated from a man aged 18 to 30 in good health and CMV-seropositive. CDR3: CASSLDPSSYEQYF. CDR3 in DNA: TGCGCCAGCAGCTTGGATCCCAGCTCCTACGAGCAGTACTTC.